The sequence of this TCR beta chain was determined in a study of cytomegalovirus exposure and HLA in healthy donors (dated by TCRdb to 2017 to 2019). About the study as a whole: According to an earlier analysis of around 600 of the donors, some 180 million T cells yielded 117 million unique TCR beta sequences and roughly 280 Gb of sequence data. Donor age, sex, ethnicity and CMV serostatus were collected together with the repertoire data. The genetic ancestry cluster associated with self-reported Caucasian donors included roughly four fifths of the 398 genotyped donors. An earlier analysis of about 620 of the donors applied high-throughput TCR beta sequencing to assess whether each TCR beta V gene segment acted as functional or pseudogenic. An early release covering some 640 HLA-typed donors comprised approximately 300 gigabases of sequencing data and tens of millions of unique TCR sequences. In addition to the first cohort of 666 subjects, a separate validation cohort of 100 to 150 different subjects was used. To study patterns of TCR occurrence, a later analysis re-analyzed previously published TCR beta repertoires from 550 to 800 donors and added high-resolution HLA genotyping. Genome-wide SNP genotypes for about 55% of the roughly 670 donors were used in a later genetic analysis, which treated that subset as a discovery cohort. Typing coverage varied by locus: roughly 629-630 donors for A, B, C, DRB1 and DQB1; roughly 510 for DQA1; approximately 610 for DPA1; around 490 for DPB1. HLA typing included class I and class II loci at four-digit resolution. Because of strong linkage in the cohort, roughly five DR-DQ haplotypes were treated as single units for association and clustering. High-throughput TCR immunosequencing, statistical association of individual TCRs with disease status, and machine learning were combined to predict cytomegalovirus infection status. Rather than using new phenotypic data, the later analysis identified candidate immune exposures from TCR beta sequences and from how often those sequences occurred across donors. Among 398 genotyped donors of the cohort, an average of approximately 200,000 unique TCR beta nucleotide sequences was sequenced per donor, of which approximately 19% were non-productive. Using immunosequencing, the study profiled T cell repertoires from 500 to 800 subjects and related those repertoires to cytomegalovirus serostatus. The study aimed to test whether signatures of past pathogen exposure could be identified by cataloging public T cell receptors. Every discovery cohort repertoire had been produced on one sequencing platform.

In total, 500 to 700 healthy bone marrow donors made up the cohort. At the time of sampling, all cohort members were nominally healthy, though unrecorded immune exposures were likely present. The donor was CMV seronegative and was included in the group of approximately 350 seronegative cohort members. A peripheral blood sample was collected from each donor, and TCR beta sequencing was performed on peripheral blood mononuclear cells. The Qiagen DNeasy Blood Extraction Kit was used to extract genomic DNA from the blood cell samples. The library relied on the immunoSEQ multiplex PCR assay. For the multiplex PCR, a mixture combining 60 forward primers for TCR Vbeta segments and 13 reverse primers for TCR Jbeta segments was used. A multiplex PCR assay on genomic DNA amplified the CDR3 region of rearranged TCR beta genes. On the Illumina HiSeq System, the amplified TCR beta libraries were sequenced as 87-base-pair reads. Per the source publication's procedure: Across the 670 or so repertoires, a later analysis counted 80 million or so unique TCR beta chains, around 10 million of which were shared by at least two donors. Raw reads were error-corrected and collapsed into unique sequences by a nearest-neighbor algorithm in which closely related sequences were merged to remove PCR and sequencing errors. CDR3 sequences were aligned to IMGT reference sequences to assign V, D and J gene segments. For a sequence to be retained, a match of at least six nucleotides to both a V gene segment and a J gene segment was required. Rearrangements were called productive when the CDR3 lacked stop codons and stayed in frame with V and J; all others were non-productive. Following IMGT convention, CDR3 was defined as the stretch from the second conserved V-encoded cysteine to the conserved J-encoded phenylalanine. In an earlier analysis of around 570 of the donors, sequences lacking an unambiguous match to a single V gene segment were excluded. In an earlier analysis of about 590 of the donors, a V segment was called functional when productive rearrangements were above 56.7%, and segregating when the standard deviation between donors exceeded 5%. A statistical classification framework was built to diagnose cytomegalovirus status from the catalog of TCR beta chain sequences. In a later analysis, V and J genes were assigned by comparing TCR nucleotide sequences against IMGT/GENE-DB human TR gene sequences. A later analysis assigned CDR3 sequences and most-parsimonious VDJ recombination scenarios with the TCRdist pipeline. In a later analysis, every TCR beta chain was defined by the combination of its CDR3 amino acid sequence and its V-gene family, and reads without a unique V-gene family were dropped. As a way to deal with suspected cross-contamination and a sequencing artifact, a later analysis dropped roughly 620 nucleotide sequences that were highly shared and had low generation probability. In a later analysis, a clonal expansion index for each public chain was calculated from normalized within-repertoire ranks of inferred template counts. A later analysis computed generation probabilities with a VDJ recombination model fitted to out-of-frame rearrangements, and checked the results against IGoR. In a later analysis, TCR-TCR, TCR-HLA and TCR-CMV co-occurrence was scored with hypergeometric tests, and a repertoire-size bias correction was applied to TCR pairs. In a later analysis, false discovery rates were estimated by permuting HLA or CMV assignments 20 times. In a later analysis, co-occurring TCRs were grouped using DBSCAN, with TCRdist sequence similarity added in when clustering inside HLA-allele-positive subsets. For co-occurrence clustering, repertoires with fewer than 30,000 or more than 120,000 public chains were excluded, along with roughly 5 repertoires with anomalous nucleotide sharing. In its TCRdb copy, this immuneACCESS table keeps in-frame sequences only and misses some clones. Where compared with another copy, unresolved V genes explain less than half of these, and the others have no known cause. V and J calls and clone size are those listed in that table; D and trimming were worked out from the DNA. This sample's listing comprises more than 65,000 clones. The biggest ten clones account for 2.7% of the sample.

Germline trimming amounts to 3 bases on V and 6 bases on J, with 12 as the count of junction bases outside the gene matches. From a lookup of the germline V gene, CDR1 and CDR2 are KGHSH and LQKENI. From the cysteine up to the phenylalanine, the CDR3 has a length of 16 residues. The only DNA kept is the CDR3, 48 bases in frame from the first base. About this clone itself: The antigen it binds to is not known.

What the authors observed across the whole study: In a later analysis, most CMV-associated TCR beta chains were found to appear HLA-restricted, with HLA associations seemingly driven largely by CMV exposure. Assigning TCR associations to individual alleles was difficult when HLA alleles, especially DR and DQ, strongly co-occurred. The 87-base-pair reads could not distinguish some IMGT-functional V segments, including TRBV6-2 and TRBV6-3, so those segments were excluded. While some public TCRs were present in many individuals, most TCR sequences turned up only very rarely across donors. In the study, 150 to 200 TCR beta chains were listed as associated with cytomegalovirus. It was suggested by the authors that the approach could potentially be generalized to other disease states and immunological phenotypes. An earlier analysis of approximately 540 of the donors showed that most TCR beta V segments appeared in productive rearrangements either about 87% or about 30% of the time, which broadly matched IMGT annotations. A later genetic analysis reported fewer N-insertions in productive TCRs among donors in an Asian-associated ancestry cluster than the roughly 700-donor mean. A few of the identified cytomegalovirus-associated TCR beta chains were confirmed in vitro to be specific for cytomegalovirus antigens. The classifier was reported to diagnose cytomegalovirus status with high specificity and sensitivity in both the original cohort and the validation cohort. In a later analysis, HLA-associated TCR beta chains showed more clonal expansion and lower generation probabilities than non-associated chains that were equally common. Immune exposure information for the cohort was limited to CMV serostatus. V-gene and J-gene trimming of TCR beta chains was associated with a missense DCLRE1C variant in a later genetic analysis, and the association was replicated in an independent cohort. Correlated functional status among segregating V segments might reflect linkage disequilibrium, but an unknown experimental factor could not be ruled out. Because HLA typing was unavailable for some donors at each locus, only the typed subset was used in association tests. At a false discovery rate of 0.05, a later analysis linked 16,951 TCR beta sequences to specific HLA alleles. In a later analysis, TCR association rates were found to vary across HLA loci, with the most associated TCRs seen for DRB1 alleles and the fewest for HLA-C alleles. Only TCR beta chains were sequenced in this cohort, and the absence of alpha or paired-chain data limited detectable features. A further reported finding was that TCR beta sequences accurately predicted the HLA-A and HLA-B alleles for most subjects in the first cohort. A cluster of highly shared sequence variants was judged likely to represent a technical artifact of the sequencing pipeline. Because counts were too low, 15 to 20 rarely observed V segments, including chromosome 9 orphons, were excluded from the earlier analysis of 500 to 700 of the donors. Presence/absence analyses assumed roughly uniform sequencing depth across donors, an assumption that may not hold. Several of the top co-occurrence clusters appeared to be linked to parvovirus B19, influenza, CMV and Epstein-Barr virus, according to a later analysis.

Sequencing used PBMCs. The TCR sequence derives from a man between 40 and 49 years old in good health and CMV-seronegative. The chain links TRBV18 with TRBJ2-7; 9 bases in the middle match TRBD1. The nucleotide sequence is given as TGTGCCAGCTCACCGTCCGGGACAGGGTTAAACCTCGAGCAGTACTTC. This translates into CASSPSGTGLNLEQYF.